The 10 T cell receptor beta chains below come from one sample, sequenced in a study of blood T cell repertoires in COVID-19. Produced via immunoSEQ multiplex PCR; TCRdb's table is partial and in-frame only. The sample has 100,000 to 150,000 clones, approximately 82% seen once. The sequencing input was peripheral blood. The receptor source for this set is a woman between 45 and 60 years old with acute or convalescent COVID-19.

This rearrangement joins TRBV5-1 to TRBJ1-2; maybe TRBD1 (5 bases). This CDR3 region has 14 residues. Trimming removed 2 bases from V and 2 bases from J, with 10 bases in between. In germline, CDR1 is SGHRS, CDR2 YFSETQ. The CDR3 is CASSLQASNYGYTF. In DNA, the CDR3 is TGCGCCAGCAGCTTACAGGCATCCAACTATGGCTACACCTTC.

The chain uses TRBV7-6 and TRBJ1-3; D remains ambiguous. Per the germline V gene, CDR1 is SGHVS and CDR2 is FNYEAQ. CDR3 length equals 17 residues. Trimming pared 1 base from V and 0 bases from J, leaving 13 bases between. CDR3: CASSLEVVGLSGNTIYF. The CDR3 nucleotides are TGTGCCAGCAGCTTAGAGGTAGTAGGACTCTCTGGAAACACCATATATTTT.

The chain carries TRBV5-8 and TRBJ1-5, with 8 bases lining up with TRBD1. V lost 4 bases to trimming and J lost 6 bases; unmatched junction nucleotides: 18. The CDR3 covers 18 residues. From germline, CDR1 is SGHTS and CDR2 YDEGEE. This CDR3 is CASSILRTGSALGQPQHF. The CDR3 DNA reads TGTGCCAGCAGCATCCTAAGGACAGGGTCTGCTTTGGGTCAGCCCCAGCATTTT.

The chain carries TRBV3-1 (or the pseudogene TRBV3-2) and TRBJ2-7, with a weak D call TRBD2 (7 bases). The CDR3 extends over 18 amino acids. Trimming cost V 1 base and J 9 bases, with 28 bases left between them. Looked up from germline, CDR1 is LGHDT and CDR2 is YNNKEL (reference sequence). The CDR3 DNA is TGTGCCAGCAGCCAAGTGATCTTCGTGGGGGCCCAGCTAGCGGTGCAGTACTTC. Protein: CASSQVIFVGAQLAVQYF.

This chain connects TRBV12-3 or TRBV12-4 to TRBJ1-2; 9 bases are a match to TRBD1. The CDR3 totals 13 residues. J gave up 6 bases and V 7 bases, and 6 bases lay outside the gene matches. CDR3 in amino acids: CASIGTGPNGYTF. In DNA, the CDR3 is TGTGCCAGCATCGGGACAGGGCCAAATGGCTACACCTTC.

The chain links TRBV10-3 to TRBJ2-1; D is perhaps TRBD2 (5 bases). The ends were cut back, 3 bases at V and 3 bases at J, with 12 bases in the middle. The CDR3 contains 15 residues. CDR1 is ENHRY, CDR2 SYGVKD, per germline. The CDR3 coding sequence is TGTGCCATCAGTGACAGAAGCGGCCACTACAATGAGCAGTTCTTC. Translating it yields CAISDRSGHYNEQFF.

A few counts support this clone. The V call is TRBV7-5, the J call TRBJ2-7; the D call of TRBD2 is as the table states it, not checked on the DNA. TRBV7-5 is described as a pseudogene. This CDR3 region has 15 residues. CDR3 nucleotide sequence: TGTGCCAGAAGCTTAGAGAGCTTCATTCCTTACGAGCAGTACTTC. Its translation is CARSLESFIPYEQYF.

This clone was picked up a small number of times. The J gene is TRBJ1-1, the V gene TRBV12-3 or TRBV12-4; maybe TRBD1 (5 bases). The CDR3 sequence is 13 residues long. V lost 5 bases and J lost 5, with 12 bases in between. Written as DNA, the CDR3 is TGTGCCAGCAGTCTGCACAAGGGGACTGAAGCTTTCTTT. It yields the protein CASSLHKGTEAFF.

This clone was seen a single time. This chain uses TRBV11-2 with TRBJ2-4, with D unclear. The CDR3 length is 14 residues. The V and J ends lost 5 bases and 5 bases respectively, with 13 bases between them. Germline lookup yields CDR1 SGHAT and CDR2 FQNNGV. CDR3 sequence: CASSATTFQNIQYF. CDR3 bases: TGTGCCAGCAGCGCAACTACTTTTCAAAACATTCAGTACTTC.

The chain has TRBV7-2 and TRBJ1-1, with D hard to call. V shed 2 bases and J shed 10 bases, with 17 bases lying between them. The CDR3 contains 14 residues. Germline assignment: CDR1 SGHTA and CDR2 FQGNSA. For the CDR3, the DNA is TGTGCCAGCAGCTTATTTGGGCAGCCTTTAGGAGCTTTCTTT. It codes for CASSLFGQPLGAFF.